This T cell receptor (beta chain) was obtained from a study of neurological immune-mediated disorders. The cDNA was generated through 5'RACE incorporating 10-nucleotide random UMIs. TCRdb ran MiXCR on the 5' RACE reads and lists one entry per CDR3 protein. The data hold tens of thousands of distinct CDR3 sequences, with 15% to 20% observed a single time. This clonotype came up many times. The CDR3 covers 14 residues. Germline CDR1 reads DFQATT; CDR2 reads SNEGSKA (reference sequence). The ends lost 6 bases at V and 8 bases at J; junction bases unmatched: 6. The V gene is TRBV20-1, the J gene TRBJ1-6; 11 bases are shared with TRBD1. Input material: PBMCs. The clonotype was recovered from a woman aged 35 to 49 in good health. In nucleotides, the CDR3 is TGCAGTGCCCCCCGGGACAGGGGGTATTCACCCCTCCACTTT. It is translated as CSAPRDRGYSPLHF.